This T cell receptor (beta chain) was obtained from a study of shared clonotypes between healthy human individuals. Study in general: Donors were two women and a few men aged 18 to 49.

The CDR3 is 14 residues long. Trimming pared 3 bases from V and 2 bases from J, leaving 7 bases between. Germline CDR1 LNHDA, CDR2 SQIVND (reference sequence). All donors qualified as healthy HIV-negative adults and had experienced no recent acute infections or vaccinations. CD45RA+ naive and CD45RA-negative memory subsets were separated from CD4+ cells. Only in-frame clones appear in the TCRdb table, and some are missing; sequencing was by immunoSEQ multiplex PCR. The sample yields approximately 530,000 clones, 90% to 96% seen once. The receptor was isolated from a woman between 25 and 40 years old in good health. This chain joins TRBV19 and TRBJ2-2; no clear D. The specimen sequenced was naive CD4+ T cells sorted from blood. Indicated subset: CD45RA+ positively selected. CDR3 coding DNA: TGTGCCAGTAGTATGGTACACAACACCGGGGAGCTGTTTTTT. It translates to CASSMVHNTGELFF. The full variable domain, completed using reference TRBV19 and TRBJ2-2, is DGGITQSPKYLFRKEGQNVTLSCEQNLNHDAMYWYRQDPGQGLRLIYYSQIVNDFQKGDIAEGYSVSREKKESFPLTVTSAQKNPTAFYLCASSMVHNTGELFFGEGSRLTVL.